These 20 T cell receptor beta chains came from one sample sequenced in a study of blood T cell repertoires in COVID-19. Profiling relied on immunoSEQ multiplex PCR, and the TCRdb table lists in-frame clones only, not all of them. The sample has fewer than 65,000 clones, about 88% seen once. The sequencing sample was made of peripheral blood. All receptors derive from a human donor in a cohort sampled during active COVID-19.

This chain uses TRBV6-2 or TRBV6-3 with TRBJ1-1, with 7 bases aligning to TRBD1. Germline V lookup: CDR1 MNHEY, CDR2 SVGEGT. J gave up 4 bases and V 6 bases, and 8 bases lay outside the gene matches. The CDR3 has 14 residues. The DNA of the CDR3 is TGTGCCAGCAGCCAACAGGGGAGGAGCACTGAAGCTTTCTTT. It encodes CASSQQGRSTEAFF.

This clone came up a few times. The chain employs TRBV11-3 and TRBJ1-5, with D unclear. Trimming shortened V by 0 bases and J by 6 bases, and 6 bases separated the two germline ends. Germline assignment: CDR1 SGHNT and CDR2 YENEEA. The CDR3 is made up of 13 amino acids. The CDR3 coding sequence is TGTGCCAGCAGCTTAGAAGTCGGTCAGCCCCAGCATTTT. Protein: CASSLEVGQPQHF. Together with reference TRBV11-3 and TRBJ1-5, the CDR3 gives the full variable domain: EAGVVQSPRYKIIEKKQPVAFWCNPISGHNTLYWYLQNLGQGPELLIRYENEEAVDDSQLPKDRFSAERLKGVDSTLKIQPAELGDSAVYLCASSLEVGQPQHFGDGTRLSIL.

This chain connects TRBV28 to TRBJ1-1, with D tentatively TRBD1 (5 bases). In germline, CDR1 is MDHEN, CDR2 SYDVKM. With 6 bases removed from V and 5 bases from J, the gap between germline ends came to 16 bases. The CDR3 runs to 14 residues. The CDR3 is CASRVRTYVTEAFF. CDR3 coding DNA: TGTGCCAGCAGGGTTCGGACATACGTAACTGAAGCTTTCTTT. The whole variable domain, filled in from reference TRBV28 and TRBJ1-1, reads DVKVTQSSRYLVKRTGEKVFLECVQDMDHENMFWYRQDPGLGLRLIYFSYDVKMKEKGDIPEGYSVSREKKERFSLILESASTNQTSMYLCASRVRTYVTEAFFGQGTRLTVV.

The genes are TRBV7-6 and TRBJ1-3; 7 nucleotides line up with TRBD1. Germline assignment: CDR1 SGHVS and CDR2 FNYEAQ. There are 16 residues in the CDR3. J gave up 2 bases and V 0 bases, and 4 bases lay outside the gene matches. This chain's CDR3 is CASSLAQGVAGNTIYF. As DNA, the CDR3 is TGTGCCAGCAGCTTAGCTCAGGGGGTCGCTGGAAACACCATATATTTT.

CDR3 residues: CASRSPGLATYEQYF. The CDR3 bases are TGTGCCAGCAGGTCACCGGGACTGGCAACCTACGAGCAGTACTTC. The gene calls are TRBV6-5 and TRBJ2-7, with D possibly matching TRBD2 (6 bases). The CDR3 covers 15 residues. V shed 6 bases and J shed 2 bases, with 17 bases lying between them. The germline V gene encodes CDR1 MNHEY and CDR2 SVGAGI.

The genes are TRBV18 and TRBJ2-7, with TRBD2 matching over 14 bases. This CDR3 comprises 18 residues. The germline V gene has CDR1 KGHSH and CDR2 LQKENI. After removal of 3 bases from V and 1 base from J, the junction contained 8 bases not matched to a gene. The CDR3, as DNA: TGTGCCAGCTCACCTCCTGGACTAGCGGGGGGAGGTTCCTACGAGCAGTACTTC. Its translation: CASSPPGLAGGGSYEQYF.

V and J are TRBV5-1 and TRBJ2-1, with 13 bases lining up with TRBD2. The V gene's germline CDR1 is SGHRS and CDR2 YFSETQ. Trimming removed 4 bases from V and 3 bases from J; junction bases left unmatched: 7. The CDR3 runs to 17 residues. This CDR3 reads CASSRTSGSLYYNEQFF. DNA for the CDR3: TGCGCCAGCAGCCGGACTAGCGGGAGCCTCTACTACAATGAGCAGTTCTTC. Combining the CDR3 with reference TRBV5-1 and TRBJ2-1 gives the whole variable domain KAGVTQTPRYLIKTRGQQVTLSCSPISGHRSVSWYQQTPGQGLQFLFEYFSETQRNKGNFPGRFSGRQFSNSRSEMNVSTLELGDSALYLCASSRTSGSLYYNEQFFGPGTRLTVL.

The chain is built from TRBV7-3 and TRBJ2-1; the match to TRBD2 covers 11 bases. V lost 5 bases and J lost 7; bases outside the gene matches: 7. The germline V gene encodes CDR1 SGHTA and CDR2 FQGTGA. This CDR3 comprises 15 residues. CDR3 coding DNA: TGTGCCAGCAGCATACTAGCGGGAGCTGAGAATGAGCAGTTCTTC. Its translation: CASSILAGAENEQFF.

The rearrangement uses TRBV5-1 and TRBJ2-3; D may be TRBD2 (5 bases). Germline V lookup: CDR1 SGHRS, CDR2 YFSETQ. The CDR3 consists of 13 residues. V was clipped by 1 base and J by 5 bases, with 8 bases between them. This CDR3 is CASSLSAGDTQYF. CDR3 coding DNA: TGCGCCAGCAGCTTGAGTGCGGGAGATACGCAGTATTTT.

This clone was counted once. This sequence joins TRBV5-5 and TRBJ1-1; D is perhaps TRBD1 (6 bases). V lost 0 bases to trimming and J lost 11 bases, with 11 bases between them. The CDR3 length is 12 residues. Looked up from germline, CDR1 is SGHKS and CDR2 is YYEKEE (reference sequence). In nucleotides, the CDR3 is TGTGCCAGCAGCTTGGGGACAGATGACGCTTTCTTT. Protein sequence: CASSLGTDDAFF.

This chain connects TRBV11-3 to TRBJ1-1; D possibly corresponds to TRBD1 (5 bases). This CDR3 has 12 amino acids. The germline V and J ends were trimmed by 4 bases and 7 bases, with 10 bases remaining between them. CDR1 SGHNT and CDR2 YENEEA come from the germline V gene. The CDR3 loop reads CASSSATGEAFF. The CDR3, as DNA: TGTGCCAGCAGCTCCGCCACAGGTGAAGCTTTCTTT.

The chain is built from TRBV19 and TRBJ2-1; TRBD1 might be the D (6 bases). Per germline, CDR1 LNHDA and CDR2 SQIVND (reference sequence). Trimming stripped 7 bases from V and 5 bases from J, with 12 bases between. The CDR3 sequence is 13 residues long. The CDR3 here is CASTTGQNNEQFF. DNA for the CDR3: TGTGCCAGTACGACAGGTCAGAACAATGAGCAGTTCTTC.

V usage is TRBV3-1 (or the pseudogene TRBV3-2) and J usage is TRBJ1-1; TRBD1 is a possible D gene (5 bases). Germline V lookup: CDR1 LGHDT, CDR2 YNNKEL (reference sequence). Trimming took off 6 bases at V and 0 bases at J, with 14 bases between the two ends. The CDR3 runs 15 residues. The CDR3 loop reads CASSPVWGMNTEAFF. CDR3 in DNA: TGTGCCAGCAGTCCAGTTTGGGGCATGAACACTGAAGCTTTCTTT.

This chain uses TRBV7-6 with TRBJ1-5, with no clear D. Deletions cut 5 bases from V and 5 bases from J, with 22 bases between. The CDR3 extends over 17 amino acids. Germline CDR1 and CDR2: SGHVS and FNYEAQ. The CDR3 loop is CASSPRPGGLGYQPQHF. CDR3 DNA sequence: TGTGCCAGCAGCCCCAGACCCGGCGGGCTGGGATATCAGCCCCAGCATTTT. The complete variable domain, with remaining parts taken from reference TRBV7-6 and TRBJ1-5, reads GAGVSQSPRYKVTKRGQDVALRCDPISGHVSLYWYRQALGQGPEFLTYFNYEAQQDKSGLPNDRFSAERPEGSISTLTIQRTEQRDSAMYRCASSPRPGGLGYQPQHFGDGTRLSIL.

This chain links TRBV18 with TRBJ1-1; TRBD1 matches at 8 bases. This CDR3 comprises 15 residues. CDR1 and CDR2 (germline): KGHSH, LQKENI. V was pared by 6 bases and J by 5 bases, with 11 bases of the junction left unmatched. The CDR3 spells CASSQDRRGRTEAFF. The CDR3 DNA reads TGTGCCAGCTCCCAAGACCGCAGGGGGCGGACTGAAGCTTTCTTT.

This sequence joins TRBV19 and TRBJ1-2; D is undetermined. Germline CDR1 LNHDA, CDR2 SQIVND (reference sequence). The V end lost 6 bases, the J end lost 1 base, and 15 bases lay between the germline ends. CDR3 length: 15 residues. The CDR3 region has the DNA TGTGCCAGTAGCGACACTCTTCGGCTTAACTATGGCTACACCTTC. Protein sequence: CASSDTLRLNYGYTF.

This clone was recorded once. The V and J genes are TRBV7-9 and TRBJ2-5; 7 bases map to TRBD2. In germline, CDR1 is SEHNR, CDR2 FQNEAQ (reference sequence). The trim removed 3 bases at V and 4 bases at J, leaving 2 bases unmatched. This CDR3 has 13 amino acids. Written as DNA, the CDR3 is TGTGCCAGCAGCTTCGGGGGGAGAGAGACCCAGTACTTC. Amino acid sequence: CASSFGGRETQYF.

Only a few counts were recorded for this clone. This rearrangement joins TRBV7-9 to TRBJ1-5; TRBD1 is a possible D gene (5 bases). Germline V gene sequence: CDR1 SEHNR, CDR2 FQNEAQ (reference sequence). The CDR3 is 16 amino acids. V lost 1 base, J lost 0 bases, and 10 bases lay in between. This CDR3 reads CASSLGGSYSNQPQHF. The CDR3 bases are TGTGCCAGCAGCTTAGGGGGCTCCTATAGCAATCAGCCCCAGCATTTT.

The sample holds a few counts of this clone. J is TRBJ1-4 and V is TRBV18, with TRBD1 matching 7 bases. The CDR3 totals 14 residues. The ends lost 1 base at V and 9 bases at J; junction bases unmatched: 5. From germline, CDR1 is KGHSH and CDR2 LQKENI. The CDR3 protein is CASSPQDRTQKLFF. CDR3 nucleotides: TGTGCCAGCTCACCACAGGACAGGACTCAAAAACTGTTTTTT.

This chain connects TRBV10-1 to TRBJ2-1; D remains unclear. The CDR3 totals 13 residues. Germline V lookup: CDR1 WNHNN, CDR2 SYGVQD (reference sequence). Between the trimmed V and J ends, which lost 0 bases and 9 bases, there was a span of 9 bases. The CDR3 DNA reads TGCGCCAGCAGTGAGTCTTCGGTCGCTGAGCAGTTCTTC. This codes for CASSESSVAEQFF.